These 15 T cell receptor beta chains originate from one sample sequenced in a study of control samples from healthy donors and cancer patients (TCRdb year 2020). The library was built by means of the immunoSEQ multiplex PCR assay. Not all clones reach the TCRdb copy of this immuneACCESS table, which keeps in-frame sequences only. Checked studies attribute under half of the gap to unresolved V genes and leave the rest unexplained. This sample comprises under 200,000 clones, roughly nine tenths of them detected only once. In total, the top ten clones hold roughly 0.7% of the sample. The sample was blood. All receptors come from a woman aged 30 to 39 in good health.

The genes are TRBV3-1 (or the pseudogene TRBV3-2) and TRBJ1-6; the D gene is possibly TRBD1 (5 bases). From germline, CDR1 is LGHDT and CDR2 YNNKEL (reference sequence). The CDR3 length is 15 residues. V lost 3 bases to trimming and J lost 7 bases, with 13 bases between them. The CDR3 loop is CASSHGRVENSPLHF. CDR3 coding DNA: TGTGCCAGCAGCCACGGCAGGGTAGAAAATTCACCCCTCCACTTT.

V is TRBV12-1 and J is TRBJ1-5. TRBV12-1 is marked as a pseudogene. This CDR3 spans 15 amino acids. CDR3 sequence (DNA): TGTGCCAGCAGCTTAGGGGACGGCACCTATCAGCCCCAGCATTTT. Amino acid sequence: CASSLGDGTYQPQHF.

The rearrangement uses TRBV28 and TRBJ1-2; tentative D call: TRBD1 (5 bases). The CDR3 is made up of 15 amino acids. V was trimmed by 7 bases and J by 4 bases, leaving 19 bases between them. Germline assignment: CDR1 MDHEN and CDR2 SYDVKM. The CDR3 sequence: CASTNFQDNGYGYTF. CDR3 coding DNA: TGTGCCAGCACCAACTTCCAGGACAACGGCTATGGCTACACCTTC.

The chain is built from TRBV27 and TRBJ2-6, with unresolved D. The V end was cut by 3 bases, the J end by 4 bases, with 10 bases between. Germline CDR1 and CDR2: MNHEY and SMNVEV (reference sequence). The CDR3 spans 15 residues. Written as DNA, the CDR3 is TGTGCCAGCAGTTTTTTGGGTACCGGGGCCAACGTCCTGACTTTC. This translates into CASSFLGTGANVLTF.

This chain links TRBV6-6 with TRBJ1-3; TRBD1 might be the D (5 bases). The CDR3 is 14 residues long. In germline, CDR1 is MNHNY, CDR2 SVGAGI (reference sequence). Trimming removed 6 bases from V and 4 bases from J, with 13 bases in between. The CDR3 DNA reads as TGTGCCAGCAGGTCTGCAGGGTCCGGAAACACCATATATTTT. Protein sequence: CASRSAGSGNTIYF.

This clone was counted once. The V gene is TRBV20-1, the J gene TRBJ1-2; 11 bases agree with TRBD1. V lost 3 bases to trimming and J lost 8 bases; unmatched junction nucleotides: 2. Germline V lookup: CDR1 DFQATT, CDR2 SNEGSKA (reference sequence). The CDR3 consists of 12 residues. The CDR3 nucleotides are TGCAGTGCTAGTGGGACAGGGGGAGGCTACACCTTC. Translation gives CSASGTGGGYTF.

The gene calls are TRBV5-1 and TRBJ2-3, with 13 bases lining up with TRBD2. Per germline, CDR1 SGHRS and CDR2 YFSETQ. Germline trimming cut 0 bases from V and 4 bases from J; bases unmatched to any gene: 2. This CDR3 is built from 16 residues. The CDR3 DNA is TGCGCCAGCAGCTTGGGACTAGCGGGAGGAGCAGATACGCAGTATTTT. As protein: CASSLGLAGGADTQYF. Looking up the rest from reference TRBV5-1 and TRBJ2-3 gives the full variable domain: KAGVTQTPRYLIKTRGQQVTLSCSPISGHRSVSWYQQTPGQGLQFLFEYFSETQRNKGNFPGRFSGRQFSNSRSEMNVSTLELGDSALYLCASSLGLAGGADTQYFGPGTRLTVL.

The chain recombines TRBV10-3 with TRBJ1-6; maybe TRBD1 (5 bases). This CDR3 region has 14 residues. The germline V gene has CDR1 ENHRY and CDR2 SYGVKD. V lost 5 bases, J lost 7 bases, and 12 bases lay in between. The CDR3 DNA reads as TGTGCCATCAGTCAAGCAGGGTGGAATTCACCCCTCCACTTT. Amino acid sequence: CAISQAGWNSPLHF.

The chain combines TRBV7-2 with TRBJ2-6; no clear D. CDR1 is SGHTA, CDR2 FQGNSA, per germline. Trimming pared 7 bases from V and 0 bases from J, leaving 19 bases between. This CDR3 region has 18 residues. The CDR3 loop reads CASTDDGRWSSGANVLTF. CDR3 coding DNA: TGTGCCAGCACCGACGATGGCAGATGGAGCTCTGGGGCCAACGTCCTGACTTTC. Supplemented by reference TRBV7-2 and TRBJ2-6, the full variable domain reads GAGVSQSPSNKVTEKGKDVELRCDPISGHTALYWYRQSLGQGLEFLIYFQGNSAPDKSGLPSDRFSAERTGGSVSTLTIQRTQQEDSAVYLCASTDDGRWSSGANVLTFGAGSRLTVL.

The chain is built from TRBV21-1 and TRBJ1-1. TRBV21-1 is a pseudogene. This CDR3 is built from 17 residues. This CDR3 reads CASSKKGLGTHATEAFF. CDR3 in DNA: TGTGCCAGCAGCAAAAAGGGTTTGGGCACCCACGCCACTGAAGCTTTCTTT.

V gene TRBV12-5 combines with J gene TRBJ2-5; a weak D match, TRBD2 (5 bases). Germline V gives CDR1 LGHNT, CDR2 FRNRAP. This CDR3 comprises 13 residues. V was clipped by 6 bases and J by 2 bases, with 10 bases between them. The CDR3 region has the DNA TGTGCTAGTGGACACGGACTTCAAGAGACCCAGTACTTC. This encodes CASGHGLQETQYF. The variable domain in full, completed from reference TRBV12-5 and TRBJ2-5, reads DARVTQTPRHKVTEMGQEVTMRCQPILGHNTVFWYRQTMMQGLELLAYFRNRAPLDDSGMPKDRFSAEMPDATLATLKIQPSEPRDSAVYFCASGHGLQETQYFGPGTRLLVL.

The chain uses TRBV4-1 and TRBJ1-5, with D hard to call. Per germline, CDR1 MGHRA and CDR2 YSYEKL. V was pared by 0 bases and J by 5 bases, with 5 bases between. This CDR3 region has 13 residues. CDR3 sequence: CASSQDPHQPQHF. For the CDR3, the DNA is TGCGCCAGCAGCCAAGATCCCCATCAGCCCCAGCATTTT.

This rearrangement joins TRBV29-1 to TRBJ2-7, with 10 bases identical to TRBD1. This CDR3 has 12 residues. J was trimmed by 4 bases and V by 4 bases; bases with no gene match: 1. CDR1 is SQVTM and CDR2 is ANQGSEA in the germline V gene. CDR3 coding DNA: TGCAGCGTTGCGGGACAGGGGTACGAGCAGTACTTC. As protein: CSVAGQGYEQYF.

The V call is TRBV12-3 or TRBV12-4, the J call TRBJ2-1; 8 bases align to TRBD2. The CDR3 totals 12 residues. V was pared by 6 bases and J by 9 bases, with 4 bases of the junction left unmatched. This CDR3 reads CASRWTSSEQFF. The CDR3 DNA reads as TGTGCCAGCAGGTGGACTAGCAGTGAGCAGTTCTTC.

The chain is built from TRBV18 and TRBJ2-7; D unclear. This CDR3 region has 16 residues. The germline CDR1 and CDR2 sequences are KGHSH and LQKENI. The V gene lost 2 bases and the J gene lost 0 bases, with 14 bases spanning the gap. CDR3 protein: CASSPNPGKGSYEQYF. The CDR3 nucleotides are TGTGCCAGCTCACCAAACCCAGGCAAAGGCTCCTACGAGCAGTACTTC.